This T cell receptor beta chain was profiled in a study of cytomegalovirus exposure and HLA in healthy donors. It was with 60 Vbeta and 13 Jbeta primers that the PCR ran. Some clones are missing from TCRdb's copy, which holds only in-frame ones; the method was immunoSEQ multiplex PCR. This listing includes some 130,000 clones. Germline trimming cut 4 bases from V and 0 bases from J; bases unmatched to any gene: 4. Germline CDR1 and CDR2: SGHVS and FQNEAQ. The CDR3 extends over 16 amino acids. Findings of the study overall: With later analysis, a missense DCLRE1C variant became linked to TCR beta V- and J-gene trimming. Analyses of presence/absence relied on an assumption of roughly uniform sequencing depth across donors. It was likely that a cluster of highly shared sequence variants was a sequencing artifact. Evidence from a later analysis indicated that most CMV-associated TCR beta chains looked HLA-restricted.

With respect to this clone: Its specificity is unknown.

The gene calls are TRBV7-8 and TRBJ2-3, with 10 bases identical to TRBD2. Sequenced sample: PBMCs. This sequence was found in a man between 18 and 29 years old in good health and CMV-seronegative. CDR3 in DNA: TGTGCCAGCAGCTCGTTGACTAGCGGGAGCACAGATACGCAGTATTTT. As protein: CASSSLTSGSTDTQYF.